This TCR beta chain was sequenced in a study of blood T cell repertoires in COVID-19. Study information: From T cells, B-cell-depleted T cells, or PBMCs came the material, which was cDNA or gDNA.

The method was immunoSEQ multiplex PCR; TCRdb's version includes in-frame clones alone and lacks a portion of them. This table has 90,000 to 100,000 clones, approximately 86% appearing once. Trimming cost V 4 bases and J 1 base; bases outside gene matches: 1. CDR3 length equals 15 residues. Germline-derived CDR1 and CDR2 are SGHTA and FQGNSA. This clone was detected only once. This TCR derives from an elderly man with acute or convalescent COVID-19. The material sequenced was peripheral blood. V gene TRBV7-2 combines with J gene TRBJ2-3; 11 bases align to TRBD2. The CDR3 is CASSYSGRGTDTQYF. The CDR3 bases are TGTGCCAGCAGCTATAGCGGGAGGGGCACAGATACGCAGTATTTT.